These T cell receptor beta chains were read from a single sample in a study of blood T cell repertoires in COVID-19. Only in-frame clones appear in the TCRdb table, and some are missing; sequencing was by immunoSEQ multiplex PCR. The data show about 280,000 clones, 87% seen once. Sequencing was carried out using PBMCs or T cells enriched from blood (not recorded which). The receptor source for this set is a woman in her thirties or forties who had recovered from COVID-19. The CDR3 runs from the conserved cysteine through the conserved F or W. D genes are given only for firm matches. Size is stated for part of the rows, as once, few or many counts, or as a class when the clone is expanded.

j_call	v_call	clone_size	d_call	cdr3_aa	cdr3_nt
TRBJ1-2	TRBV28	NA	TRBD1	CASSEGTGYGYTF	TGTGCCAGCAGTGAAGGGACAGGTTATGGCTACACCTTC
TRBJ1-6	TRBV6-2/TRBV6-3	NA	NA	CASSGLGGSYNSPLHF	TGTGCCAGCAGTGGATTGGGGGGCTCCTATAATTCACCCCTCCACTTT
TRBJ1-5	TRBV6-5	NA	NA	CASSYQAGSMPQHF	TGTGCCAGCAGTTACCAGGCAGGGTCTATGCCCCAGCATTTT
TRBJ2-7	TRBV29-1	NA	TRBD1	CSVLGQGYEQYF	TGCAGCGTGTTGGGACAGGGGTACGAGCAGTACTTC
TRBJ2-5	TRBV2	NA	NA	CASSGGSQETQYF	TGTGCCAGCAGTGGAGGGTCCCAAGAGACCCAGTACTTC
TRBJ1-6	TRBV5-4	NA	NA	CASSLGRSSSYNSPLHF	TGTGCCAGCAGCTTGGGGCGGTCAAGCTCCTATAATTCACCCCTCCACTTT
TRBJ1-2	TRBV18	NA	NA	CASSPSGGSYGYTF	TGTGCCAGCTCACCAAGTGGCGGGTCCTATGGCTACACCTTC
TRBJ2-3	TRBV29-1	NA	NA	CSVLRGGRTDTQYF	TGCAGCGTTCTCCGTGGGGGGAGGACAGATACGCAGTATTTT
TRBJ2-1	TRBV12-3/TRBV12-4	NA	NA	CASSSESYNEQFF	TGTGCCAGCAGTTCCGAGTCTTACAATGAGCAGTTCTTC
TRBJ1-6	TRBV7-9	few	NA	CASSRTVNSPLHF	TGTGCCAGCAGCCGGACAGTCAATTCACCCCTCCACTTT
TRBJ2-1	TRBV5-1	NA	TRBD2	CASSSGTSNYNEQFF	TGCGCCAGCAGCTCCGGGACTAGCAATTACAATGAGCAGTTCTTC
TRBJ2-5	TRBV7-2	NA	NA	CASIASSGETQYF	TGTGCCAGCATCGCATCCTCGGGGGAGACCCAGTACTTC
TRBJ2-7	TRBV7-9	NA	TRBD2	CASSLASGAGATYDYEQYF	TGTGCCAGCAGCTTAGCGTCAGGAGCGGGAGCCACCTACGACTACGAGCAGTACTTC
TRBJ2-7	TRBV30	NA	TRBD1	CAWSRQGHEQYF	TGTGCCTGGAGTCGACAGGGCCACGAGCAGTACTTC
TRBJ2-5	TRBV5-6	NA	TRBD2	CASSLRTSGSPQETQYF	TGTGCCAGCAGCCTGAGGACTAGCGGGAGCCCACAAGAGACCCAGTACTTC
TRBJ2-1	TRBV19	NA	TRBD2	CASSPGLGPQFF	TGTGCCAGTAGTCCCGGACTAGGCCCCCAGTTCTTC
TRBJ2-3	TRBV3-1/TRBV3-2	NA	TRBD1	CASSRTGESSTDTQYF	TGTGCCAGCAGCCGAACAGGGGAGAGTTCCACAGATACGCAGTATTTT
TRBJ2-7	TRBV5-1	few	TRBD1	CASSPGTGLYEQYF	TGCGCCAGCAGCCCCGGGACAGGGCTCTACGAGCAGTACTTC
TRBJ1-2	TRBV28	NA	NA	CASSFGGLPTVERGYTF	TGTGCCAGCAGTTTTGGTGGACTCCCAACCGTTGAGCGTGGCTACACCTTC
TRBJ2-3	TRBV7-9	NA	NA	CASSLSFGADTQYF	TGTGCCAGCAGCTTATCATTCGGAGCAGATACGCAGTATTTT
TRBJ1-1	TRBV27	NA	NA	CASRRSPEAFF	TGTGCCAGCAGGAGGTCCCCTGAAGCTTTCTTT
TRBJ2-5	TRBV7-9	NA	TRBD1	CASSRYSPGTGLETQYF	TGTGCCAGCAGCCGTTACAGTCCCGGGACAGGCTTAGAGACCCAGTACTTC
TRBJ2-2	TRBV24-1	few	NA	CATSAPGAGDTGELFF	TGTGCCACCAGTGCACCTGGGGCAGGGGACACCGGGGAGCTGTTTTTT
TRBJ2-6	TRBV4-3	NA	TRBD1	CASSQTQGVGANVLTF	TGCGCCAGCAGCCAAACCCAGGGGGTTGGGGCCAACGTCCTGACTTTC
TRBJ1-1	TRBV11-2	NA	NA	CASSLDGPGMEAFF	TGTGCCAGCAGCTTAGATGGTCCAGGGATGGAAGCTTTCTTT
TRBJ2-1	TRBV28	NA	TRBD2	CASRGLAFNEQFF	TGTGCCAGCAGAGGACTAGCTTTCAATGAGCAGTTCTTC
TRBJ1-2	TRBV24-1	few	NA	CATSDSTGFYGYTF	TGTGCCACCAGTGATAGTACAGGGTTCTATGGCTACACCTTC
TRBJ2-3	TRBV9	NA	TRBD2	CASSVEGAGARDTQYF	TGTGCCAGCAGCGTAGAGGGAGCGGGAGCGAGAGATACGCAGTATTTT
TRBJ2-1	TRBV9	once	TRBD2	CASSVRTSGQNEQFF	TGTGCCAGCAGCGTAAGGACTAGTGGCCAAAATGAGCAGTTCTTC
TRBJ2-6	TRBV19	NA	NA	CASTPQGSGANVLTF	TGTGCCAGTACCCCCCAGGGCTCTGGGGCCAACGTCCTGACTTTC
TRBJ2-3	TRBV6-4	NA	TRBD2	CAPSGGYTDTQYF	TGTGCCCCTAGCGGGGGTTACACAGATACGCAGTATTTT
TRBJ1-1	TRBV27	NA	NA	CASPRAYRQVNTEAFF	TGTGCCAGCCCCCGAGCCTACCGACAAGTGAACACTGAAGCTTTCTTT
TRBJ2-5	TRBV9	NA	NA	CASSVGPEETQYF	TGTGCCAGCAGCGTAGGGCCGGAGGAGACCCAGTACTTC
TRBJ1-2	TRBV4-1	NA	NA	CASSQQVFDYGYTF	TGCGCCAGCAGCCAACAGGTTTTTGACTATGGCTACACCTTC
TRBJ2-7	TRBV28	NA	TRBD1	CASSPSDRGGYEQYF	TGTGCCAGCAGTCCCTCGGACAGGGGAGGTTACGAGCAGTACTTC
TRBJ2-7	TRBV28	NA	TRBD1	CASRSTGGEQYF	TGTGCCAGCAGATCGACAGGGGGAGAGCAGTACTTC
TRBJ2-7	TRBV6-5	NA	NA	CASKQRPMGYEQYF	TGTGCCAGCAAGCAGCGGCCGATGGGCTACGAGCAGTACTTC
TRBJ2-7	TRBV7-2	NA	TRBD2	CASSWAGTSYEQYF	TGTGCCAGCAGCTGGGCCGGGACTAGCTACGAGCAGTACTTC
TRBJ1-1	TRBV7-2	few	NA	CASSPGRVNTEAFF	TGTGCCAGCAGCCCTGGGCGGGTGAACACTGAAGCTTTCTTT
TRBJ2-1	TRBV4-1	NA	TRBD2	CASSLAAGESNEQFF	TGCGCCAGCAGCCTAGCAGCGGGGGAGTCGAATGAGCAGTTCTTC
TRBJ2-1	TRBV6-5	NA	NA	CASSYGTSLSYNEQFF	TGTGCCAGCAGTTACGGGACTTCCCTTTCCTACAATGAGCAGTTCTTC
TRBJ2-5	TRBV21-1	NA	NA	CASSMGAQETQYF	TGTGCCAGCAGCATGGGGGCCCAAGAGACCCAGTACTTC
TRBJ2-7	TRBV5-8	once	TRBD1	CASSQLDRGYEQYF	TGTGCCAGCAGCCAACTGGACAGGGGCTACGAGCAGTACTTC
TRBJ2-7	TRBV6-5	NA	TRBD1	CASKPGQSSYEQYF	TGTGCCAGCAAACCGGGACAGTCGTCCTACGAGCAGTACTTC
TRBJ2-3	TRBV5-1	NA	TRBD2	CASSLVAGASTDTQYF	TGCGCCAGCAGCTTGGTAGCGGGAGCTAGCACAGATACGCAGTATTTT
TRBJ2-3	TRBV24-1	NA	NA	CATSDSRSPGDTQYF	TGTGCCACCAGTGACTCAAGGAGCCCGGGAGATACGCAGTATTTT
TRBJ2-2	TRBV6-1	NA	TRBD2	CASSDPSGRAAGELFF	TGTGCCAGCAGTGACCCTAGCGGGAGGGCCGCCGGGGAGCTGTTTTTT
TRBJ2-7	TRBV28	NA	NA	CASRDTFGDSYEQYF	TGTGCCAGCAGGGACACGTTTGGAGACTCCTACGAGCAGTACTTC
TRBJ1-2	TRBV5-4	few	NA	CASRSGANGYTF	TGTGCCAGCAGGTCAGGGGCTAATGGCTACACCTTC
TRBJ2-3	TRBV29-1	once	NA	CSVAPDITDTQYF	TGCAGCGTTGCTCCGGACATCACAGATACGCAGTATTTT
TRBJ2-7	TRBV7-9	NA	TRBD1	CASSVRDRVWEQYF	TGTGCCAGCAGCGTGAGGGACAGGGTTTGGGAGCAGTACTTC
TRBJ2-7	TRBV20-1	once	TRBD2	CSASVLAGGTPYEQYF	TGCAGTGCTAGTGTACTAGCGGGAGGAACCCCCTACGAGCAGTACTTC
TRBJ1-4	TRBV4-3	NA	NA	CASSQGTLAGLEKLFF	TGCGCCAGCAGCCAGGGGACCCTAGCGGGGCTAGAAAAACTGTTTTTT
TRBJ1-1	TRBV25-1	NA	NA	CASSEYPGTTEAFF	TGTGCCAGCAGTGAATATCCAGGGACTACTGAAGCTTTCTTT
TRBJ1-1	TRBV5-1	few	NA	CASSSMKPGVGTEAFF	TGCGCCAGCAGCTCGATGAAACCAGGGGTGGGGACTGAAGCTTTCTTT